The rows below give T cell receptor beta chains drawn from one sample of a study of shared clonotypes between healthy human individuals. Repertoires were generated with immunoSEQ multiplex PCR, while TCRdb's copy carries only in-frame clones and drops some. The sample lists about 2.1 million clones, roughly 95% occurring once. The sequenced sample was naive CD8+ T cells from PBMCs. Receptors originate from a young man in good health. Some clones in this sample may be carry-over from other donors' samples. Both conserved end residues are part of each CDR3. The D gene is left open where the match is weak. Clone size, where shown, is once, few, many, or a class for clones that have expanded.

clone_size: NA; v_call: TRBV27; j_call: TRBJ2-7; d_call: TRBD1; cdr3_aa: CASSRGQVLYEQYF; cdr3_nt: TGTGCCAGCAGTCGGGGACAGGTCCTCTACGAGCAGTACTTC
clone_size: NA; v_call: TRBV19; j_call: TRBJ2-7; d_call: NA; cdr3_aa: CASSILDSPYEQYF; cdr3_nt: TGTGCCAGTAGTATTCTTGACAGTCCCTACGAGCAGTACTTC
clone_size: NA; v_call: TRBV5-1; j_call: TRBJ2-2; d_call: TRBD1; cdr3_aa: CASSSPTGTGFSGELFF; cdr3_nt: TGCGCCAGCAGCTCCCCCACCGGGACAGGTTTTTCCGGGGAGCTGTTTTTT
clone_size: NA; v_call: TRBV7-2; j_call: TRBJ2-1; d_call: TRBD2; cdr3_aa: CATSRGLGVHNEQFF; cdr3_nt: TGTGCCACCTCGAGGGGACTAGGGGTCCACAATGAGCAGTTCTTC
clone_size: NA; v_call: TRBV28; j_call: TRBJ1-1; d_call: TRBD1; cdr3_aa: CASSLGTGWVNTEAFF; cdr3_nt: TGTGCCAGCAGTCTCGGGACAGGGTGGGTGAACACTGAAGCTTTCTTT
clone_size: few; v_call: TRBV12-5; j_call: TRBJ1-2; d_call: NA; cdr3_aa: CASGRGNYGYTF; cdr3_nt: TGTGCTAGCGGTAGGGGGAACTATGGCTACACCTTC
clone_size: NA; v_call: TRBV4-3; j_call: TRBJ2-2; d_call: NA; cdr3_aa: CASSQEQQPNTGELFF; cdr3_nt: TGCGCCAGCAGCCAAGAACAACAGCCTAACACCGGGGAGCTGTTTTTT
clone_size: NA; v_call: TRBV6-5; j_call: TRBJ2-1; d_call: NA; cdr3_aa: CASSLTGTTYNEQFF; cdr3_nt: TGTGCCAGCAGTCTAACAGGGACTACCTACAATGAGCAGTTCTTC
clone_size: NA; v_call: TRBV5-1; j_call: TRBJ2-7; d_call: TRBD2; cdr3_aa: CASSQSLAGRTYEQYF; cdr3_nt: TGCGCCAGCAGCCAATCACTAGCGGGAAGAACCTACGAGCAGTACTTC
clone_size: NA; v_call: TRBV27; j_call: TRBJ2-1; d_call: TRBD2; cdr3_aa: CASSLSGGWNEQFF; cdr3_nt: TGTGCCAGCAGTTTAAGCGGGGGGTGGAATGAGCAGTTCTTC
clone_size: NA; v_call: TRBV5-6; j_call: TRBJ2-2; d_call: NA; cdr3_aa: CASSPGTPNTGELFF; cdr3_nt: TGTGCCAGCAGCCCCGGGACTCCCAACACCGGGGAGCTGTTTTTT
clone_size: once; v_call: TRBV7-9; j_call: TRBJ2-1; d_call: NA; cdr3_aa: CEDHALVYNEQFF; cdr3_nt: TGTGAGGACCATGCTCTAGTTTACAATGAGCAGTTCTTC
clone_size: NA; v_call: TRBV11-2; j_call: TRBJ2-7; d_call: NA; cdr3_aa: CASSFGTEQYF; cdr3_nt: TGTGCCAGCAGCTTTGGGACGGAGCAGTACTTC
clone_size: NA; v_call: TRBV11-1; j_call: TRBJ2-7; d_call: NA; cdr3_aa: CASRPRDTGISYEQYF; cdr3_nt: TGTGCCAGCAGACCTCGGGATACAGGGATCTCCTACGAGCAGTACTTC
clone_size: NA; v_call: TRBV7-9; j_call: TRBJ2-1; d_call: NA; cdr3_aa: CASSPGPPYNEQFF; cdr3_nt: TGTGCCAGCAGCCCAGGGCCCCCCTACAATGAGCAGTTCTTC
clone_size: NA; v_call: TRBV9; j_call: TRBJ1-5; d_call: NA; cdr3_aa: CASSSMGGSQPQHF; cdr3_nt: TGTGCCAGCAGTTCAATGGGGGGAAGCCAGCCCCAGCATTTT
clone_size: once; v_call: TRBV9; j_call: TRBJ2-7; d_call: NA; cdr3_aa: CASSSGVGSYEQYF; cdr3_nt: TGTGCCAGCAGCAGTGGGGTGGGCTCCTACGAGCAGTACTTC
clone_size: NA; v_call: TRBV14; j_call: TRBJ2-7; d_call: NA; cdr3_aa: CASRQREQYF; cdr3_nt: TGTGCCAGCAGACAGCGGGAGCAGTACTTC
clone_size: NA; v_call: TRBV7-9; j_call: TRBJ2-7; d_call: NA; cdr3_aa: CASSALGRVYEQYF; cdr3_nt: TGTGCCAGCTCAGCTTTAGGCAGGGTTTACGAGCAGTACTTC
clone_size: NA; v_call: TRBV2; j_call: TRBJ2-7; d_call: TRBD2; cdr3_aa: CAGSSGYEQYF; cdr3_nt: TGTGCCGGATCTAGCGGCTACGAGCAGTACTTC
clone_size: NA; v_call: TRBV27; j_call: TRBJ2-1; d_call: NA; cdr3_aa: CASRPIQGLGNEQFF; cdr3_nt: TGTGCCAGCAGACCGATACAGGGATTAGGGAATGAGCAGTTCTTC
clone_size: NA; v_call: TRBV10-3; j_call: TRBJ2-6; d_call: NA; cdr3_aa: CAISEPPSSGANVLTF; cdr3_nt: TGTGCCATCAGTGAGCCACCCAGCTCTGGGGCCAACGTCCTGACTTTC